These 20 T cell receptor beta chains were sequenced from one sample in a study of sequential checkpoint blockade in melanoma (dated by TCRdb to the late 2010s). Sample treatment or condition, as interpreted from the label and publication: randomized to nivolumab then ipilimumab (arm A) or the reverse (arm B). Library preparation was by the immunoSEQ multiplex PCR assay. The immuneACCESS repertoire file appears here via TCRdb, limited to in-frame rearrangements. These files lack a portion of the clones; in checked studies, under half of the deficit traces to unresolved V genes, and the cause of the others is not known. Present in this sample are more than 25,000 clones, about 89% of which were seen just once. In total, the top ten clones hold 13% to 15% of the sample. Sample: CD8+ T cells sorted from blood (inferred from file names), taken from a patient given nivolumab and ipilimumab in sequence. These receptors all come from a human donor with melanoma.

This chain joins TRBV28 and TRBJ2-3; TRBD2 aligns across 11 bases. The CDR3 covers 18 residues. With V trimmed by 5 bases and J by 0 bases, 10 bases remained unmatched. Per germline, CDR1 MDHEN and CDR2 SYDVKM. This CDR3 is CASSPRTSGGPSTDTQYF. The CDR3 DNA sequence: TGTGCCAGCAGTCCTCGAACTAGCGGGGGCCCCAGCACAGATACGCAGTATTTT.

V usage is TRBV19 and J usage is TRBJ1-2; D remains unclear. The CDR3 has 15 residues. CDR1 is LNHDA and CDR2 is SQIVND in the germline V gene (reference sequence). V lost 7 bases, J lost 3 bases, and 18 bases lay in between. The CDR3 loop reads CASTSRQAAYYGYTF. CDR3 DNA: TGTGCCAGTACCTCCCGCCAGGCAGCCTACTATGGCTACACCTTC.

The V gene is TRBV18, the J gene TRBJ2-3; D call uncertain. The CDR3 sequence is 18 residues long. Germline CDR1 is KGHSH and CDR2 is LQKENI. V lost 5 bases and J lost 4, with 25 bases in between. The CDR3 DNA is TGTGCCAGCTCATCCCCCCTTTCTTCCGCACCACTCGCAGATACGCAGTATTTT. Its translation: CASSSPLSSAPLADTQYF.

V is TRBV4-3 and J is TRBJ1-2, with 8 bases matching TRBD1. V shed 0 bases and J 3 bases; nucleotides not matched to a gene: 12. Germline CDR1 LGHNA, CDR2 YSLEER. The CDR3 has 18 residues. The CDR3 here is CASSQDRTGSLLYYGYTF. Here the CDR3 DNA reads TGCGCCAGCAGCCAAGATAGGACAGGGTCCCTGTTGTACTATGGCTACACCTTC.

This chain uses TRBV20-1 with TRBJ1-2; the D is unclear. V was cut by 6 bases and J by 5 bases, with 7 bases left in between. CDR3 length: 10 amino acids. In germline, CDR1 is DFQATT, CDR2 SNEGSKA (reference sequence). Here the CDR3 reads CSAFFYGYTF. DNA for the CDR3: TGCAGTGCCTTCTTTTATGGCTACACCTTC.

Only a few counts were recorded for this clone. V usage is TRBV5-6 and J usage is TRBJ1-1; no clear D. This CDR3 has 14 residues. V lost 4 bases, J lost 4 bases, and 14 bases lay in between. Germline CDR1 and CDR2: SGHDT and YYEEEE. CDR3 DNA sequence: TGTGCCAGCAGCGAGGGCCTTCTCAGCACTGAAGCTTTCTTT. This translates into CASSEGLLSTEAFF.

The chain is built from TRBV6-5 and TRBJ1-1; D unresolved. Germline V lookup: CDR1 MNHEY, CDR2 SVGAGI. Trimming took 0 bases from V and 8 from J, leaving 7 bases between them. The CDR3 has 12 amino acids. CDR3 sequence reads: CASSYSEGEAFF. CDR3 in DNA: TGTGCCAGCAGTTACTCCGAGGGAGAAGCTTTCTTT.

DNA for the CDR3: TGTGCCGAGGGGGACGGTGCCTATGGCTACACCTTC. Protein product: CAEGDGAYGYTF. The chain combines TRBV2 with TRBJ1-2, with D perhaps TRBD1 (6 bases). This CDR3 spans 12 amino acids. V was clipped by 11 bases and J by 4 bases, with 14 bases between them. In germline, CDR1 is SNHLY, CDR2 FYNNEI. Full variable domain (outside the CDR3, taken from reference TRBV2 and TRBJ1-2): EPEVTQTPSHQVTQMGQEVILRCVPISNHLYFYWYRQILGQKVEFLVSFYNNEISEKSEIFDDQFSVERPDGSNFTLKIRSTKLEDSAMYFCAEGDGAYGYTFGSGTRLTVV.

The chain carries TRBV13 and TRBJ1-6; 9 positions agree with TRBD1. CDR3 length equals 14 residues. The germline gives CDR1 PRHDT, CDR2 FYEKMQ (reference sequence). The V and J ends lost 6 bases and 10 bases, in that order; junction bases with no gene match: 7. This CDR3 is CASRKQGAKSPLHF. CDR3 in DNA: TGTGCCAGCAGGAAACAGGGGGCGAAATCACCCCTCCACTTT.

The CDR3 loop reads CASSLYPTGRYEQYF. In DNA form, the CDR3 reads TGCGCCAGCAGCTTATATCCGACAGGACGTTACGAGCAGTACTTC. The J gene is TRBJ2-7, the V gene TRBV5-1; weak D call: TRBD1 (6 bases). The CDR3 has 15 residues. The V end was cut by 2 bases, the J end by 4 bases, with 16 bases between. Germline-derived CDR1 and CDR2 are SGHRS and YFSETQ.

The genes are TRBV28 and TRBJ2-3, with 9 bases fitting TRBD2. Unmatched junction bases numbered 15, after V lost 5 bases and J lost 3 bases. Looked up from germline, CDR1 is MDHEN and CDR2 is SYDVKM. The CDR3 consists of 18 residues. As DNA, the CDR3 is TGTGCCAGCAGTCCACCACCCTCCGGGACTAGCCTAACAGATACGCAGTATTTT. Translated, it gives CASSPPPSGTSLTDTQYF.

The CDR3 region is CASSLEGYRVYGYTF. CDR3 in DNA: TGTGCCAGCAGCTTAGAGGGGTACAGGGTCTATGGCTACACCTTC. The rearrangement links TRBV11-3 to TRBJ1-2; tentative D call: TRBD1 (6 bases). Germline CDR1 reads SGHNT; CDR2 reads YENEEA. The V gene lost 0 bases and the J gene lost 4 bases, with 12 bases spanning the gap. This CDR3 has 15 amino acids.

This clone was seen only once. This chain connects TRBV9 to TRBJ2-3; D ambiguous. The CDR3 totals 12 residues. Germline CDR1 and CDR2: SGDLS and YYNGEE. V was trimmed by 2 bases and J by 5 bases, leaving 6 bases between them. The CDR3 DNA sequence: TGTGCCAGCAGCGTCCCCGGAGATACGCAGTATTTT. Its protein product is CASSVPGDTQYF.

This clone was seen only once. The rearrangement links TRBV4-3 to TRBJ2-3; 7 positions agree with TRBD1. The CDR3 has 19 residues. J was trimmed by 4 bases and V by 3 bases; bases with no gene match: 19. Germline lookup yields CDR1 LGHNA and CDR2 YSLEER. CDR3 in DNA: TGCGCCAGCAGCCAGTTCCCCTCTCAACAGGGGATGGGTTCAGATACGCAGTATTTT. Translation: CASSQFPSQQGMGSDTQYF.

DNA for the CDR3: TGTGCCAGCCGCTCTCGAGGAAACATTCAGTACTTC. It codes for CASRSRGNIQYF. The chain has TRBV2 and TRBJ2-4; D uncertain. V was trimmed by 8 bases and J by 6 bases, leaving 11 bases between them. The CDR3 loop spans 12 amino acids. Germline CDR1 is SNHLY and CDR2 is FYNNEI. The entire variable domain, with the rest obtained from reference TRBV2 and TRBJ2-4, is as follows: EPEVTQTPSHQVTQMGQEVILRCVPISNHLYFYWYRQILGQKVEFLVSFYNNEISEKSEIFDDQFSVERPDGSNFTLKIRSTKLEDSAMYFCASRSRGNIQYFGAGTRLSVL.

This rearrangement joins TRBV29-1 to TRBJ1-1, with D tentatively TRBD1 (5 bases). The CDR3 contains 12 residues. Trimming shortened V by 5 bases and J by 5 bases, and 12 bases separated the two germline ends. From germline, CDR1 is SQVTM and CDR2 ANQGSEA. CDR3 region: CSVPLGGTEAFF. The CDR3 DNA reads as TGCAGCGTTCCTCTTGGGGGGACTGAAGCTTTCTTT.

This chain connects TRBV27 to TRBJ1-2, with a tentative D call TRBD1 (5 bases). The length of the CDR3 is 13 residues. Germline V gene sequence: CDR1 MNHEY, CDR2 SMNVEV (reference sequence). V was shortened by 4 bases and J by 2 bases, with 8 bases between the two germline ends. CDR3 nucleotide sequence: TGTGCCAGCAGTTATAACAGGAACTATGGCTACACCTTC. Translated: CASSYNRNYGYTF.

V is TRBV28 and J is TRBJ1-2; the D gene is possibly TRBD1 (6 bases). From germline, CDR1 is MDHEN and CDR2 SYDVKM. This CDR3 is built from 15 residues. V was clipped by 6 bases and J by 0 bases, with 14 bases between them. CDR3 residues: CASRRLTGSNYGYTF. The CDR3 bases are TGTGCCAGCAGGCGCCTTACAGGGTCTAACTATGGCTACACCTTC.

This clone was counted a single time. The gene calls are TRBV19 and TRBJ1-1; 9 nucleotides match TRBD1. CDR3 length equals 14 residues. Germline CDR1 is LNHDA and CDR2 is SQIVND (reference sequence). The V and J ends lost 7 bases and 5 bases, in that order; junction bases with no gene match: 8. The DNA for the CDR3 is TGTGCCAGTAATACAGGGGGCGCATGGACTGAAGCTTTCTTT. Translating gives CASNTGGAWTEAFF.

This clone was seen a single time. The chain has TRBV27 and TRBJ2-6; D is uncertain. CDR3 size: 16 residues. Germline CDR1 reads MNHEY; CDR2 reads SMNVEV (reference sequence). V was trimmed by 3 bases and J by 0 bases, leaving 9 bases between them. The CDR3 region is CASSLVTTSGANVLTF. In nucleotides, the CDR3 is TGTGCCAGCAGTTTGGTGACAACCTCTGGGGCCAACGTCCTGACTTTC.